Following are 28 T cell receptor beta chains from one sample sequenced in a study of T-cell reconstitution after alpha-beta-depleted transplantation in children. Unique molecular identifiers were used to barcode this TCRbeta library. TCRdb analysed the PCR reads with MiXCR anew, one entry per CDR3 protein. Here the sample spans 450,000 to 600,000 distinct CDR3 sequences, under 12% being singletons. The sequencing here drew on PBMCs, taken before TCRalphabeta/CD19-depleted stem cell transplant. These receptors came from a child aged 2 to 10 with inherited bone marrow failure, due to receive a stem cell transplant.

At least ten counts were recorded for this clonotype. This chain uses TRBV27 with TRBJ1-2, with TRBD1 as a possible D gene (5 bases). This CDR3 contains 16 residues. Germline CDR1 MNHEY, CDR2 SMNVEV (reference sequence). The germline V and J ends were trimmed by 2 bases and 5 bases, with 18 bases remaining between them. This chain's CDR3 is CASSLRKGDYLYGYTF. The CDR3 DNA reads as TGTGCCAGCAGTTTAAGGAAAGGGGACTACCTTTATGGCTACACCTTC.

This clonotype showed up many times. This chain links TRBV13 with TRBJ2-1, with TRBD2 matching over 12 bases. The CDR3 length is 14 residues. V lost 5 bases to trimming and J lost 9 bases; unmatched junction nucleotides: 5. Germline V gives CDR1 PRHDT, CDR2 FYEKMQ (reference sequence). The CDR3 region has the DNA TGTGCCAGCAGCCGACTAGCGGGAGATGTTGAGCAGTTCTTC. It specifies CASSRLAGDVEQFF.

This clonotype was seen at least ten times. The rearrangement joins TRBV6-1 to TRBJ2-1, with D hard to call. The CDR3 is made up of 15 amino acids. Germline V gene sequence: CDR1 MNHNS, CDR2 SASEGT. The ends were cut back, 3 bases at V and 0 bases at J, with 9 bases in the middle. CDR3 in DNA: TGTGCCAGCAGTGAGGCCTCGAGCTCCTACAATGAGCAGTTCTTC. Its protein is CASSEASSSYNEQFF.

This clonotype has a handful of counts. J is TRBJ1-4 and V is TRBV7-2; D is unresolved. With 4 bases removed from V and 5 bases from J, the gap between germline ends came to 14 bases. The CDR3 has 15 residues. CDR1 is SGHTA, CDR2 FQGNSA, per germline. The DNA for the CDR3 is TGTGCCAGCAGCTCGGCCAATGGGATCAATGAAAAACTGTTTTTT. This sequence encodes CASSSANGINEKLFF.

The chain couples TRBV5-4 to TRBJ2-3; weak D call: TRBD1 (5 bases). This CDR3 has 13 residues. V lost 3 bases and J 5 bases, leaving 10 bases between the germline ends. From germline, CDR1 is SGHNT and CDR2 YYREEE (reference sequence). CDR3 nucleotides: TGTGCCAGCAGCTCCTTAGGGGAAGATACGCAGTATTTT. This encodes CASSSLGEDTQYF.

This clonotype was counted at least ten times. This chain links TRBV7-9 with TRBJ2-7; 10 bases map to TRBD2. V shed 4 bases, J shed 7 bases, and the junction held 7 bases outside the gene matches. In germline, CDR1 is SEHNR, CDR2 FQNEAQ (reference sequence). This CDR3 has 14 amino acids. CDR3 sequence reads: CASSSIAGGLEQYF. The CDR3 DNA is TGTGCCAGCAGCTCGATAGCGGGAGGCCTTGAGCAGTACTTC.

J is TRBJ2-1 and V is TRBV5-1; D gene ambiguous. With 6 bases removed from V and 7 bases from J, the gap between germline ends came to 14 bases. This CDR3 has 13 amino acids. Germline V gene data show CDR1 as SGHRS and CDR2 as YFSETQ. This CDR3 reads CASTLVFPNEQFF. The CDR3 coding sequence is TGCGCCAGCACCCTGGTGTTTCCGAATGAGCAGTTCTTC.

This clonotype was counted many times. The chain has TRBV12-3 or TRBV12-4 and TRBJ2-2; D is perhaps TRBD2 (6 bases). The CDR3 totals 18 residues. Trimming stripped 2 bases from V and 0 bases from J, with 16 bases between. The CDR3 DNA follows: TGTGCCAGCAGTTTAAGTCCGCGGGGCCCCTCGAACACCGGGGAGCTGTTTTTT. Its translation: CASSLSPRGPSNTGELFF.

This clonotype was counted ten times or more. In nucleotides, the CDR3 is TGTGCCAGCAGCTCACGACCCGCGGACAGGGCCTACTCTGGGGCCAACGTCCTGACTTTC. Its protein is CASSSRPADRAYSGANVLTF. J is TRBJ2-6 and V is TRBV6-2 or TRBV6-3; 8 bases line up with TRBD1. This CDR3 contains 20 residues. J was trimmed by 0 bases and V by 6 bases; bases with no gene match: 16. Germline lookup yields CDR1 MNHEY and CDR2 SVGEGT.

There are many counts of this clonotype. This chain uses TRBV28 with TRBJ2-7; 7 positions match TRBD1. Per germline, CDR1 MDHEN and CDR2 SYDVKM. The J segment lost 7 bases and the V segment lost 6 bases, leaving 6 bases of the junction unmatched. There are 12 residues in the CDR3. The CDR3 is CASRRTGGEQYF. The DNA for the CDR3 is TGTGCCAGCAGGAGGACAGGCGGGGAGCAGTACTTC.

This clonotype has a handful of counts. The chain couples TRBV6-1 to TRBJ2-1, with 10 positions matching TRBD2. This CDR3 comprises 14 residues. Germline CDR1 MNHNS, CDR2 SASEGT. The ends lost 11 bases at V and 7 bases at J; junction bases unmatched: 11. CDR3 sequence reads: CAGPGLADSNEQFF. In DNA, the CDR3 is TGTGCCGGACCCGGACTAGCGGATTCTAATGAGCAGTTCTTC.

This clonotype was recorded many times. V usage is TRBV7-2 and J usage is TRBJ1-2; 10 bases agree with TRBD1. Germline trimming cut 1 base from V and 1 base from J; bases unmatched to any gene: 0. Germline V gives CDR1 SGHTA, CDR2 FQGNSA. CDR3 length: 15 amino acids. The CDR3 sequence: CASSLGDRGNYGYTF. In nucleotides, the CDR3 is TGTGCCAGCAGCTTAGGGGACAGGGGTAACTATGGCTACACCTTC. Full variable domain (rest looked up from reference TRBV7-2 and TRBJ1-2): GAGVSQSPSNKVTEKGKDVELRCDPISGHTALYWYRQSLGQGLEFLIYFQGNSAPDKSGLPSDRFSAERTGGSVSTLTIQRTQQEDSAVYLCASSLGDRGNYGYTFGSGTRLTVV.

This clonotype was counted many times. This chain uses TRBV25-1 with TRBJ2-6, with D hard to call. Germline CDR1 and CDR2: MGHDK and SYGVNS. Deletions cut 3 bases from V and 0 bases from J, with 9 bases between. The CDR3 has 16 residues. Written as DNA, the CDR3 is TGTGCCAGCAGTGATCGGCCGGCCTCTGGGGCCAACGTCCTGACTTTC. Amino acid sequence: CASSDRPASGANVLTF.

The V and J genes are TRBV19 and TRBJ2-5; tentatively, D is TRBD1 (6 bases). The CDR3 spans 15 residues. Germline V gene data show CDR1 as LNHDA and CDR2 as SQIVND (reference sequence). V gave up 5 bases and J gave up 1 base, with 14 bases separating them. The CDR3: CASSPRTAPQETQYF. CDR3 coding DNA: TGTGCCAGTAGTCCGAGGACAGCCCCCCAAGAGACCCAGTACTTC.

This clonotype was counted at least ten times. The V call is TRBV7-9, the J call TRBJ2-5, with 7 nucleotides matching TRBD1. V lost 0 bases to trimming and J lost 3 bases; unmatched junction nucleotides: 4. The CDR3 loop spans 15 amino acids. Germline values: CDR1 SEHNR, CDR2 FQNEAQ (reference sequence). CDR3 sequence: CASSLASGTEETQYF. The DNA for the CDR3 is TGTGCCAGCAGCTTAGCTTCGGGGACAGAAGAGACCCAGTACTTC.

This clonotype has at least ten counts. The genes are TRBV20-1 and TRBJ2-1; D gene unclear. CDR3 length equals 14 residues. The germline CDR1 and CDR2 sequences are DFQATT and SNEGSKA (reference sequence). V dropped 2 bases and J dropped 5 bases, with 13 bases sitting between them. The CDR3 DNA follows: TGCAGTGCTAGAATAGCCCTAACCGACAATGAGCAGTTCTTC. It is translated as CSARIALTDNEQFF.

This clonotype was recorded only once. The chain uses TRBV18 and TRBJ1-5, with 12 bases identical to TRBD1. Losses at the gene ends were 3 bases for V and 3 bases for J; bases not matched to a gene: 3. Germline CDR1 is KGHSH and CDR2 is LQKENI. The CDR3 extends over 16 amino acids. CDR3 in amino acids: CASSPGTGGDNQPQHF. For the CDR3, the DNA is TGTGCCAGCTCACCGGGGACAGGGGGCGACAATCAGCCCCAGCATTTT.

At least ten counts were recorded for this clonotype. This chain uses TRBV29-1 with TRBJ2-3, with 7 nucleotides matching TRBD2. Germline loops: CDR1 SQVTM, CDR2 ANQGSEA. V dropped 5 bases and J dropped 2; count of bases not matched to a gene: 4. CDR3 length: 13 amino acids. CDR3 sequence reads: CSVSGNFTDTQYF. DNA for the CDR3: TGCAGCGTTAGCGGGAACTTCACAGATACGCAGTATTTT.

This clonotype was counted between two and nine times. This chain links TRBV12-3 or TRBV12-4 with TRBJ2-1; no definite D call. Trimming removed 6 bases at V and 2 bases at J, with 8 bases between. The CDR3 loop spans 13 amino acids. The CDR3: CASSPDAYNEQFF. The DNA of the CDR3 is TGTGCCAGCAGCCCAGACGCCTACAATGAGCAGTTCTTC.

The rearrangement joins TRBV5-1 to TRBJ1-2; maybe TRBD1 (5 bases). V shed 4 bases and J shed 0 bases, with 16 bases lying between them. This CDR3 is built from 16 residues. CDR1 is SGHRS and CDR2 is YFSETQ in the germline V gene. For the CDR3, the DNA is TGCGCCAGCAGCCCCGGGACGGGAGCCCCTAACTATGGCTACACCTTC. It translates to CASSPGTGAPNYGYTF. Complete variable domain (other parts from reference TRBV5-1 and TRBJ1-2): KAGVTQTPRYLIKTRGQQVTLSCSPISGHRSVSWYQQTPGQGLQFLFEYFSETQRNKGNFPGRFSGRQFSNSRSEMNVSTLELGDSALYLCASSPGTGAPNYGYTFGSGTRLTVV.

This clonotype was picked up many times. This rearrangement joins TRBV6-5 to TRBJ2-7, with D perhaps matching TRBD1 or TRBD2 (5 bases each). There are 16 residues in the CDR3. Trimming stripped 4 bases from V and 1 base from J, with 17 bases between. In germline, CDR1 is MNHEY, CDR2 SVGAGI. Written as DNA, the CDR3 is TGTGCCAGCAGTTCCCGGGACGGAGGACCTTCCTACGAGCAGTACTTC. It yields the protein CASSSRDGGPSYEQYF.

This clonotype has more than one count but fewer than ten. The V call is TRBV11-1, the J call TRBJ2-1; 14 nucleotides line up with TRBD2. V dropped 4 bases and J dropped 0; count of bases not matched to a gene: 8. This CDR3 spans 19 amino acids. CDR1 is SGHAT and CDR2 is FQDESV in the germline V gene (reference sequence). The chain's CDR3 is CASSSTSGRAVGSYNEQFF. The DNA of the CDR3 is TGTGCCAGCAGCTCGACTAGCGGGAGGGCGGTGGGCTCCTACAATGAGCAGTTCTTC.

This sequence joins TRBV5-4 and TRBJ2-7; 10 positions match TRBD2. J was trimmed by 1 base and V by 0 bases; bases with no gene match: 4. This CDR3 is built from 16 residues. Per germline, CDR1 SGHNT and CDR2 YYREEE (reference sequence). CDR3 amino acids: CASSLGASGGSYEQYF. The CDR3 DNA reads TGTGCCAGCAGCTTGGGGGCTAGCGGGGGTTCCTACGAGCAGTACTTC.

This clonotype was observed at least ten times. The rearrangement uses TRBV30 and TRBJ1-5; perhaps TRBD1 as D (5 bases). V dropped 2 bases and J dropped 0 bases, with 11 bases sitting between them. The CDR3 runs 15 residues. Germline CDR1 reads GTSNPN; CDR2 reads SVGIG (reference sequence). The CDR3 DNA follows: TGTGCCTGGAGTCGGGGCCCCGGTAGCAATCAGCCCCAGCATTTT. This codes for CAWSRGPGSNQPQHF. Filled out from reference TRBV30 and TRBJ1-5, the complete variable domain reads SQTIHQWPATLVQPVGSPLSLECTVEGTSNPNLYWYRQAAGRGLQLLFYSVGIGQISSEVPQNLSASRPQDRQFILSSKKLLLSDSGFYLCAWSRGPGSNQPQHFGDGTRLSIL.

This clonotype was recorded many times. J is TRBJ1-2 and V is TRBV29-1, with 8 bases aligning to TRBD1. The ends lost 3 bases at V and 9 bases at J; junction bases unmatched: 15. CDR3 length equals 15 residues. Germline V gene sequence: CDR1 SQVTM, CDR2 ANQGSEA. The CDR3 DNA reads TGCAGCGTTGACATTTGCCTCACAGGGGGGTTTCGCTACACCTTC. This encodes CSVDICLTGGFRYTF.

This chain joins TRBV5-4 and TRBJ1-2; a weak D match, TRBD1 (6 bases). CDR1 is SGHNT, CDR2 YYREEE, per germline (reference sequence). The CDR3 is 15 amino acids. V was pared by 0 bases and J by 4 bases, with 13 bases between. This CDR3 reads CASSLGVQGTYGYTF. In DNA form, the CDR3 reads TGTGCCAGCAGCTTGGGGGTACAGGGTACCTATGGCTACACCTTC.

This chain links TRBV29-1 with TRBJ2-2, with D possibly matching TRBD1 (6 bases). Trimming took off 4 bases at V and 0 bases at J, with 12 bases between the two ends. The CDR3 is made up of 15 amino acids. Germline V CDR1 and CDR2: SQVTM, ANQGSEA. In nucleotides, the CDR3 is TGCAGCGTTGTTTCCGGGACAACGAACACCGGGGAGCTGTTTTTT. Translating it yields CSVVSGTTNTGELFF.

This clonotype has ten or more counts. The rearrangement joins TRBV12-3 or TRBV12-4 to TRBJ2-2; the match to TRBD2 covers 7 bases. V lost 2 bases to trimming and J lost 2 bases; unmatched junction nucleotides: 2. This CDR3 has 15 amino acids. CDR3: CASSLREGNTGELFF. In nucleotides, the CDR3 is TGTGCCAGCAGTTTAAGGGAGGGTAACACCGGGGAGCTGTTTTTT.